This T cell receptor beta chain originates from a study of breast tumors, draining lymph nodes, adjacent tissues. This clonotype turned up a few times. Its antigen is unidentified. Overall study results and limits: Luminal-like breast cancer showed significantly greater tumor-nontumor repertoire similarity than basal-like breast cancer did. The data were judged consistent with most tumor T cells coming from lymph node and expanding in tumor. Tumor TCR diversity was below lymph nodes but above nontumor tissue. Data only fit, rather than demonstrated, lymph node origin of most tumor T cells.

Using its own MiXCR run on the multiplex PCR reads, TCRdb lists one record per CDR3 protein. The table records some 150,000 distinct CDR3 sequences, around 24% of them present only once. Trimming took 3 bases from V and 4 from J; bases not matched to a gene: 10. Germline CDR1 MGHRA, CDR2 YSYEKL. The length of the CDR3 is 17 residues. The lymph nodes were axillary draining lymph nodes from breast cancer patients. This TCR was recovered from a female donor with breast cancer. Some clones in this sample may be carry-over from other donors' samples. The sequenced sample was axillary lymph node tissue. The chain carries TRBV4-1 and TRBJ2-2; 8 nucleotides line up with TRBD2. The CDR3 DNA follows: TGCGCCAGCAGCCACGGGGGACGGGAGGGGAGCACCGGGGAGCTGTTTTTT. Encoded protein: CASSHGGREGSTGELFF.